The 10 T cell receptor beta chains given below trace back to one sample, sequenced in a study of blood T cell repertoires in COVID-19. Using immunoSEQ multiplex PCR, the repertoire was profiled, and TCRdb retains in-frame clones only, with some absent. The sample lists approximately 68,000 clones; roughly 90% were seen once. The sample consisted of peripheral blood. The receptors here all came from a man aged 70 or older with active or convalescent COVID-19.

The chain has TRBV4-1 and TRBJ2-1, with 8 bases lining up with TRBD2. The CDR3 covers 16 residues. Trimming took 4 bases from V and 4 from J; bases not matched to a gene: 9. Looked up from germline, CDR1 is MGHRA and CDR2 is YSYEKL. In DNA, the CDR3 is TGCGCCAGCAGCCGCGCAGGGGTAGCGGGATACAATGAGCAGTTCTTC. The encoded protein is CASSRAGVAGYNEQFF.

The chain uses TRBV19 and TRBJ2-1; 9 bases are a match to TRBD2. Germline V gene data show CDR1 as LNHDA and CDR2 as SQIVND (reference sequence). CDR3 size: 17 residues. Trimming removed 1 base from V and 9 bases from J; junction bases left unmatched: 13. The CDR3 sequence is CASSIGRRVAGDPEQFF. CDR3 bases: TGTGCCAGTAGTATAGGCCGACGGGTAGCGGGAGACCCTGAGCAGTTCTTC. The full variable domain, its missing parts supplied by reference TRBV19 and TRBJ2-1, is DGGITQSPKYLFRKEGQNVTLSCEQNLNHDAMYWYRQDPGQGLRLIYYSQIVNDFQKGDIAEGYSVSREKKESFPLTVTSAQKNPTAFYLCASSIGRRVAGDPEQFFGPGTRLTVL.

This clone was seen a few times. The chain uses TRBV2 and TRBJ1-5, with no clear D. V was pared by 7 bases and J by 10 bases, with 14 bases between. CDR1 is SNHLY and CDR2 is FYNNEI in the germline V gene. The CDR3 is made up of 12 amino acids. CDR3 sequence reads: CASMGQAYPQHF. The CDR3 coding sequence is TGTGCCAGCATGGGCCAGGCCTACCCCCAGCATTTT.

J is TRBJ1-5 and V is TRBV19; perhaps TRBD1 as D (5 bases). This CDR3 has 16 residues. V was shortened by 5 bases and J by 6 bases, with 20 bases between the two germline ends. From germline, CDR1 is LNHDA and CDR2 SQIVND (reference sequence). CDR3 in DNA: TGTGCCAGTAGTCCCCATCTTGGGAGGGGATCTCAGCCCCAGCATTTT. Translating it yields CASSPHLGRGSQPQHF.

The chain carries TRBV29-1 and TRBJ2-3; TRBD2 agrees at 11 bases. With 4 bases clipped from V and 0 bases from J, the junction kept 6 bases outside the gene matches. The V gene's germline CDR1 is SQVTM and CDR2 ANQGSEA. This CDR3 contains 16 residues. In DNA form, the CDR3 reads TGCAGCGTTGCCCTAGCGGGGGGAAGGAGCACAGATACGCAGTATTTT. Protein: CSVALAGGRSTDTQYF.

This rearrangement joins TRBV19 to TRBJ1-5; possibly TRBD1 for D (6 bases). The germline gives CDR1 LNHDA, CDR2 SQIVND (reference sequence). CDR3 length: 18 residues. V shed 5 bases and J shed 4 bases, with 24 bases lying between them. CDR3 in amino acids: CASSSPSGGGMRNQPQHF. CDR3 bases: TGTGCCAGTAGTTCCCCCTCGGGGGGCGGGATGAGGAATCAGCCCCAGCATTTT.

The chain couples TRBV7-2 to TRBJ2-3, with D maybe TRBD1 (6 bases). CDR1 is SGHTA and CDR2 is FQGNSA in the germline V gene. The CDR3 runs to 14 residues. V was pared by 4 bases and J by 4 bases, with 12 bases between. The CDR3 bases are TGTGCCAGCAGCTCATCAGGGGTTCCAGATACGCAGTATTTT. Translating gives CASSSSGVPDTQYF.

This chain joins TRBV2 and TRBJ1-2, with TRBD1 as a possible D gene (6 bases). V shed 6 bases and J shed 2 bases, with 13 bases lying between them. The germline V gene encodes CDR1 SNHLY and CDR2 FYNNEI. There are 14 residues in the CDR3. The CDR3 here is CASSPDRSNYGYTF. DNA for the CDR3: TGTGCCAGCAGCCCCGACAGGTCCAACTATGGCTACACCTTC.

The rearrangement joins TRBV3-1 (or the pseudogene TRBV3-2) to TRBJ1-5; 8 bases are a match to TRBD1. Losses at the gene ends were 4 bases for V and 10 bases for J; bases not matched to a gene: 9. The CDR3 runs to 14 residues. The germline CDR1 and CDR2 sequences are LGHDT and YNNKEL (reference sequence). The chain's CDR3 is CASSPKDREGPQHF. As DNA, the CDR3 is TGTGCCAGCAGCCCAAAGGACAGGGAGGGACCCCAGCATTTT.

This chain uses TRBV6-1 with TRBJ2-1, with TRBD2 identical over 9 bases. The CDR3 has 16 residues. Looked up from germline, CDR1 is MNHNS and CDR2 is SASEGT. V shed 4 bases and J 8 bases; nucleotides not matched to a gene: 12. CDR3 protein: CASSASRSGRRYEQFF. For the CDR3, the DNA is TGTGCCAGCAGTGCCTCCCGGAGCGGGAGGCGCTATGAGCAGTTCTTC.